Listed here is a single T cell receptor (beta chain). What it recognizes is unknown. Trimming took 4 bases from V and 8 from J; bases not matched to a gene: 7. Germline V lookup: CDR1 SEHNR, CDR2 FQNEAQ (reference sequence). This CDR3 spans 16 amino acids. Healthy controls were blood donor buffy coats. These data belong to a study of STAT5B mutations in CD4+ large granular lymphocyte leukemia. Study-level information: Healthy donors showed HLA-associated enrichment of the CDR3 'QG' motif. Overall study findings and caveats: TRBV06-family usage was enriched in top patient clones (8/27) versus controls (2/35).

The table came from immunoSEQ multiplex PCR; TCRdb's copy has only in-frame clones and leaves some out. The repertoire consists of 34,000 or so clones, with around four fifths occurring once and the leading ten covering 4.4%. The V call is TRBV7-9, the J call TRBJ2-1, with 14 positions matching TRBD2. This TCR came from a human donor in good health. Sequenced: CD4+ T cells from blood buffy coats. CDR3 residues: CASSSRLAGGPDEQFF. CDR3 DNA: TGTGCCAGCAGCTCTCGACTAGCGGGAGGGCCTGATGAGCAGTTCTTC. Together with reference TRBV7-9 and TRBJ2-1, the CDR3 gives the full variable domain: DTGVSQNPRHKITKRGQNVTFRCDPISEHNRLYWYRQTLGQGPEFLTYFQNEAQLEKSRLLSDRFSAERPKGSFSTLEIQRTEQGDSAMYLCASSSRLAGGPDEQFFGPGTRLTVL.